These 14 T cell receptor beta chains share one sample of origin, sequenced in a study of OX40 agonist ivuxolimab in advanced cancers. Some clones are missing from TCRdb's copy, which holds only in-frame ones; the method was immunoSEQ multiplex PCR. There are 75,000 to 95,000 clones in the sample; 75% to 90% occur only once, and about 0.22% lies in the top ten. This specimen was CD4+ or CD8+ T cells sorted from blood, taken in a trial of the OX40 agonist ivuxolimab. The source is an adult with an advanced solid tumor such as melanoma, head and neck, liver or kidney cancer.

The V and J genes are TRBV13 and TRBJ2-2; 8 bases are shared with TRBD1. Germline V lookup: CDR1 PRHDT, CDR2 FYEKMQ (reference sequence). The CDR3 is 17 amino acids. Trimming cost V 1 base and J 9 bases; bases outside gene matches: 13. The CDR3 sequence: CASSLAHRQGPDRELFF. The CDR3 nucleotides read TGTGCCAGCAGCTTAGCCCATCGACAGGGGCCGGACCGGGAGCTGTTTTTT.

The V and J genes are TRBV28 and TRBJ2-2; D not resolved. CDR1 is MDHEN, CDR2 SYDVKM, per germline. Trimming removed 7 bases from V and 5 bases from J, with 11 bases in between. CDR3 length: 13 amino acids. This chain's CDR3 is CASTQKGTGELFF. The CDR3, as DNA: TGTGCCAGCACCCAGAAAGGAACCGGGGAGCTGTTTTTT.

The CDR3 reads CASSPGLAGVNEQFF. The DNA for the CDR3 is TGTGCCAGCAGCCCCGGACTAGCGGGAGTGAATGAGCAGTTCTTC. The J gene is TRBJ2-1, the V gene TRBV11-3; TRBD2 matches 13 bases. There are 15 residues in the CDR3. V lost 5 bases and J lost 7; bases outside the gene matches: 5. Germline values: CDR1 SGHNT, CDR2 YENEEA.

The rearrangement joins TRBV29-1 to TRBJ2-6, with no clear D. Germline lookup yields CDR1 SQVTM and CDR2 ANQGSEA. Trimming removed 4 bases from V and 0 bases from J, with 10 bases in between. The CDR3 runs to 15 residues. Written as DNA, the CDR3 is TGCAGCGTTGGGACGGCCAGCTCTGGGGCCAACGTCCTGACTTTC. Residues: CSVGTASSGANVLTF. Filled out from reference TRBV29-1 and TRBJ2-6, the complete variable domain reads SAVISQKPSRDICQRGTSLTIQCQVDSQVTMMFWYRQQPGQSLTLIATANQGSEATYESGFVIDKFPISRPNLTFSTLTVSNMSPEDSSIYLCSVGTASSGANVLTFGAGSRLTVL.

The chain carries TRBV19 and TRBJ2-2; the D is unclear. Germline V gene sequence: CDR1 LNHDA, CDR2 SQIVND (reference sequence). V was pared by 4 bases and J by 0 bases, with 6 bases between. This CDR3 comprises 14 residues. Here the CDR3 reads CASSRSANTGELFF. For the CDR3, the DNA is TGTGCCAGTAGTAGGTCAGCGAACACCGGGGAGCTGTTTTTT.

The chain recombines TRBV28 with TRBJ1-5; D is uncertain. Trimming removed 2 bases from V and 0 bases from J, with 11 bases in between. The CDR3 runs to 16 residues. CDR1 is MDHEN, CDR2 SYDVKM, per germline. CDR3 DNA sequence: TGTGCCAGCAGTTTAGGTTCCCTATATAGCAATCAGCCCCAGCATTTT. Translated: CASSLGSLYSNQPQHF. Combining the CDR3 with reference TRBV28 and TRBJ1-5 gives the whole variable domain DVKVTQSSRYLVKRTGEKVFLECVQDMDHENMFWYRQDPGLGLRLIYFSYDVKMKEKGDIPEGYSVSREKKERFSLILESASTNQTSMYLCASSLGSLYSNQPQHFGDGTRLSIL.

V and J are TRBV15 and TRBJ2-3; D not certain. Per the germline V gene, CDR1 is LNHNV and CDR2 is YYDKDF (reference sequence). This CDR3 is 15 amino acids long. Trimming left V 0 bases short and J 0 bases short, with 7 bases between. The CDR3: CATSRDRQSTDTQYF. For the CDR3, the DNA is TGTGCCACCAGCAGAGATAGGCAGAGCACAGATACGCAGTATTTT.

The rearrangement links TRBV28 to TRBJ1-1; D perhaps matches TRBD1 (5 bases). The germline CDR1 and CDR2 sequences are MDHEN and SYDVKM. V was clipped by 7 bases and J by 5 bases, with 23 bases between them. This CDR3 is built from 16 residues. The CDR3: CASNTNGRGTGTEAFF. CDR3 coding DNA: TGTGCCAGCAACACCAACGGGAGAGGGACGGGAACTGAAGCTTTCTTT.

This sequence joins TRBV7-2 and TRBJ1-3; a possible D gene is TRBD1 (5 bases). This CDR3 region has 15 residues. Per germline, CDR1 SGHTA and CDR2 FQGNSA. The ends were cut back, 5 bases at V and 0 bases at J, with 11 bases in the middle. This chain's CDR3 is CASSRDVYSGNTIYF. The CDR3 nucleotides are TGTGCCAGCAGCCGGGACGTTTACTCTGGAAACACCATATATTTT.

This clone was recorded once. This sequence joins TRBV4-2 and TRBJ1-2, with 7 bases that match TRBD1. This CDR3 is built from 15 residues. CDR1 is LGHNA, CDR2 YNFKEQ, per germline. The J segment lost 8 bases and the V segment lost 3 bases, leaving 12 bases of the junction unmatched. CDR3 amino acids: CASSQAGQEGGGYTF. CDR3 in DNA: TGTGCCAGCAGCCAGGCTGGACAGGAAGGAGGAGGCTACACCTTC.

The chain combines TRBV2 with TRBJ2-3; D might be TRBD2 (5 bases). With 4 bases removed from V and 4 bases from J, the gap between germline ends came to 12 bases. Germline CDR1 reads SNHLY; CDR2 reads FYNNEI. CDR3 length equals 14 residues. CDR3 nucleotides: TGTGCCAGCAGTGTGAGCGAGGGATCAGATACGCAGTATTTT. Amino acid sequence: CASSVSEGSDTQYF.

The chain's CDR3 is CATFNIAGGADTQYF. CDR3 sequence (DNA): TGTGCCACCTTTAACATAGCGGGGGGTGCCGATACGCAGTATTTT. V usage is TRBV6-1 and J usage is TRBJ2-3, with 10 bases aligning to TRBD2. Germline CDR1 and CDR2: MNHNS and SASEGT. The CDR3 contains 15 residues. V trimming: 10 bases; J trimming: 6 bases; junction bases outside the gene matches: 13.

The chain employs TRBV9 and TRBJ1-5; maybe TRBD1 (6 bases). Germline V gene data show CDR1 as SGDLS and CDR2 as YYNGEE. Between the trimmed V and J ends, which lost 5 bases and 4 bases, there was a span of 16 bases. This CDR3 has 15 amino acids. The CDR3 loop reads CASSALGQLNQPQHF. The CDR3 coding sequence is TGTGCCAGCAGTGCACTAGGACAGCTTAATCAGCCCCAGCATTTT.

This clone was seen just once. This sequence joins TRBV30 and TRBJ1-2; no clear D. From germline, CDR1 is GTSNPN and CDR2 SVGIG (reference sequence). The CDR3 is made up of 12 amino acids. Trimming cost V 2 bases and J 4 bases, with 8 bases left between them. In DNA, the CDR3 is TGTGCCTGGAGTCGTGGCAGCTATGGCTACACCTTC. Protein sequence: CAWSRGSYGYTF. The entire variable domain, with the rest obtained from reference TRBV30 and TRBJ1-2, is as follows: SQTIHQWPATLVQPVGSPLSLECTVEGTSNPNLYWYRQAAGRGLQLLFYSVGIGQISSEVPQNLSASRPQDRQFILSSKKLLLSDSGFYLCAWSRGSYGYTFGSGTRLTVV.